This record covers a single TCR beta chain. Germline V gives CDR1 DFQATT, CDR2 SNEGSKA (reference sequence). The CDR3 is 11 amino acids. This sample is part of a study of cytomegalovirus exposure and HLA in healthy donors. Primers included in the PCR were 60 Vbeta and 13 Jbeta primers. Repertoires were generated with immunoSEQ multiplex PCR, while TCRdb's copy carries only in-frame clones and drops some. The profile shows about 150,000 clones, 65% to 85% of them singletons. The sequence came from a woman in her thirties or forties in good health and CMV-seropositive. The rearrangement links TRBV20-1 to TRBJ1-4, with 7 bases lining up with TRBD1. Material: PBMCs. The chain's CDR3 is CSGTANEKLFF. DNA for the CDR3: TGCAGCGGGACAGCAAATGAAAAACTGTTTTTT.